The 8 T cell receptor beta chains below all came from one sample that was sequenced in a study of blood T cell repertoires in COVID-19 (TCRdb year 2020). Preparation of the library involved the immunoSEQ multiplex PCR assay. Sourced from immuneACCESS, this table was stored by TCRdb with only in-frame sequences that have V and J called. A share of the clones is absent; for the studies checked, an unresolved V gene accounts for under half, and the remainder has no known explanation. The sample data list about 170,000 clones, and 80% to 95% of these were observed just once. Together, the top ten hold over 3.5% of the sample. Sequencing was carried out using peripheral blood. The receptors here all came from a woman aged 50 to 60 with acute or convalescent COVID-19.

The DNA for the CDR3 is TGTGCCAGCAGGGATTACCATACCCTCCGGGACAGATCCTACGAGCAGTACTTC. Residues: CASRDYHTLRDRSYEQYF. The genes are TRBV2 and TRBJ2-7; 7 positions match TRBD1. The CDR3 has 18 residues. The junction had 18 bases not matched to a gene; V was cut back by 6 bases and J by 1 base. In germline, CDR1 is SNHLY, CDR2 FYNNEI.

V usage is TRBV12-3 or TRBV12-4 and J usage is TRBJ2-7, with TRBD2 matching 7 bases. Losses at the gene ends were 3 bases for V and 6 bases for J; bases not matched to a gene: 2. The CDR3 has 12 residues. CDR3 sequence reads: CASSFPGGEQYF. DNA of the CDR3: TGTGCCAGCAGTTTCCCGGGGGGCGAGCAGTACTTC.

The V call is TRBV7-2, the J call TRBJ1-4; 7 positions agree with TRBD1. Looked up from germline, CDR1 is SGHTA and CDR2 is FQGNSA. Losses at the gene ends were 5 bases for V and 8 bases for J; bases not matched to a gene: 2. The CDR3 runs to 12 residues. This CDR3 is CASSLRGEKLFF. The CDR3 DNA reads as TGTGCCAGCAGCCTCAGGGGGGAAAAACTGTTTTTT.

With respect to this clone: A junction end diverges from the germline sequence, so it may reflect a read error. The J gene is TRBJ1-6, the V gene TRBV6-1, with D unclear. Per the germline V gene, CDR1 is MNHNS and CDR2 is SASEGT. The length of the CDR3 is 13 residues. The CDR3 is CASREDISSPLHF. The CDR3 DNA reads TGTGCCAGCAGGGAAGACATTTCTTCACCCCTCCACTTT.

The rearrangement uses TRBV28 and TRBJ1-5; D is undetermined. The CDR3 has 15 residues. Germline values: CDR1 MDHEN, CDR2 SYDVKM. The V end lost 2 bases, the J end lost 5 bases, and 13 bases lay between the germline ends. The chain's CDR3 is CASSLGQPPYQPQHF. As DNA, the CDR3 is TGTGCCAGCAGTTTAGGGCAACCCCCATATCAGCCCCAGCATTTT.

The rearrangement joins TRBV5-1 to TRBJ2-3, with TRBD1 matching 7 bases. This CDR3 contains 12 residues. J gave up 6 bases and V 4 bases, and 2 bases lay outside the gene matches. Germline V CDR1 and CDR2: SGHRS, YFSETQ. The DNA for the CDR3 is TGCGCCAGCAGCCCCAGGGGGGATACGCAGTATTTT. Translation: CASSPRGDTQYF.

This clone was detected once. V is TRBV5-8 and J is TRBJ2-7; no definite D call. CDR1 is SGHTS, CDR2 YDEGEE, per germline. Trimming left V 2 bases short and J 4 bases short, with 13 bases between. The CDR3 contains 14 residues. CDR3 sequence reads: CASSFSDISYEQYF. CDR3 DNA sequence: TGTGCCAGCAGCTTTAGTGACATTTCTTACGAGCAGTACTTC.

The V call is TRBV28, the J call TRBJ1-6; D perhaps matches TRBD1 (6 bases). V dropped 6 bases and J dropped 8 bases, with 17 bases sitting between them. This CDR3 contains 15 residues. CDR1 and CDR2 from the germline V gene are MDHEN and SYDVKM. CDR3 nucleotides: TGTGCCAGCAGGGGTCAGGGGTGGGAAGATTCACCCCTCCACTTT. Residues: CASRGQGWEDSPLHF.